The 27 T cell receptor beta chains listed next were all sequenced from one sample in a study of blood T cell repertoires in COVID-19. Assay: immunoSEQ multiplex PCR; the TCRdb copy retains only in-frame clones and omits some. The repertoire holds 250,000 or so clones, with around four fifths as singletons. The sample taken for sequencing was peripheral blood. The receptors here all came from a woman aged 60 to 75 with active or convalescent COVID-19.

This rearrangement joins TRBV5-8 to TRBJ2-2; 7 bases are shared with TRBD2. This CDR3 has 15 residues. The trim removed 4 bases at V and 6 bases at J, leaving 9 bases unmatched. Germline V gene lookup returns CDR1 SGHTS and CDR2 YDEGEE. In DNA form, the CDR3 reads TGTGCCAGCAGCCCCGTCCCGGGGGGAGCCGGGGAGCTGTTTTTT. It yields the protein CASSPVPGGAGELFF.

This CDR3 is CASSPDGGSLNSYNEQFF. CDR3 in DNA: TGTGCCAGCAGCCCGGATGGGGGCTCACTCAACTCCTACAATGAGCAGTTCTTC. The V call is TRBV7-9, the J call TRBJ2-1; D is perhaps TRBD1 (6 bases). The CDR3 totals 18 residues. Trimming cost V 5 bases and J 0 bases, with 20 bases left between them. Germline V lookup: CDR1 SEHNR, CDR2 FQNEAQ (reference sequence).

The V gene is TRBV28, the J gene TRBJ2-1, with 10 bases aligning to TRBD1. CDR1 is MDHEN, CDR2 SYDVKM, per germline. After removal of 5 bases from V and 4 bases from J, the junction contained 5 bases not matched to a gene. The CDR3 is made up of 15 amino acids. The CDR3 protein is CASSQGTGDYNEQFF. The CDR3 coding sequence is TGTGCCAGCAGTCAGGGGACAGGGGATTACAATGAGCAGTTCTTC.

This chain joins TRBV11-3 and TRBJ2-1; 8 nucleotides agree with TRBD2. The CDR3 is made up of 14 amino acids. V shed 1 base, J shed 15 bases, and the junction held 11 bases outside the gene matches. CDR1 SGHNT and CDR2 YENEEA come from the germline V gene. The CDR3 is CASSLGFISGSLFF. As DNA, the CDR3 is TGTGCCAGCAGCTTAGGGTTTATAAGCGGGAGTCTGTTCTTC.

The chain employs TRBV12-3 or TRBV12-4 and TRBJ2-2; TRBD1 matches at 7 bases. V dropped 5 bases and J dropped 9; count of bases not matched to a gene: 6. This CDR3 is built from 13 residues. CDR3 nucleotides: TGTGCCAGCAGTCGGGACAGACTGCGGGAGCTGTTTTTT. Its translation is CASSRDRLRELFF.

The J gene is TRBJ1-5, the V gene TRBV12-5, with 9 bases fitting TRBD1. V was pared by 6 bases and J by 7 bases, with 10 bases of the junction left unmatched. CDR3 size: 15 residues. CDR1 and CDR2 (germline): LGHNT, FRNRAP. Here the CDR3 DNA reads TGTGCTAGTGGCCTACAGGGGGCTATGGGGCAGCCCCAGCATTTT. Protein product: CASGLQGAMGQPQHF.

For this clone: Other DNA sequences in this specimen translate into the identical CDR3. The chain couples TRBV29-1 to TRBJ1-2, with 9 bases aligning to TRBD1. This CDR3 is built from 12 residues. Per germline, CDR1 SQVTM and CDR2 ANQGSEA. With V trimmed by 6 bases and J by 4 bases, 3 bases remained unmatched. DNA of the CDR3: TGCAGCGTGGGGACAGGGACCTATGGCTACACCTTC. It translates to CSVGTGTYGYTF.

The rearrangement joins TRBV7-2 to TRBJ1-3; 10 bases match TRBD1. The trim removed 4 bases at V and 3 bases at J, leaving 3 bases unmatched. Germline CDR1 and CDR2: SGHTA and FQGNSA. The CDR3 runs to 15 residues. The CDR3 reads CASSSRTGGGNTIYF. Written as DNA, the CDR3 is TGTGCCAGCAGCTCCCGGACAGGGGGTGGAAACACCATATATTTT.

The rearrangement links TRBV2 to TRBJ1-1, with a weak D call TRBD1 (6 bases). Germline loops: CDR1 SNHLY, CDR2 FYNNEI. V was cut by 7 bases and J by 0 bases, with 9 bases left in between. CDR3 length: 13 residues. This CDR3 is CASTGTLNTEAFF. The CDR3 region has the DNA TGTGCCAGCACGGGGACACTGAACACTGAAGCTTTCTTT. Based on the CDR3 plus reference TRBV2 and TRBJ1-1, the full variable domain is EPEVTQTPSHQVTQMGQEVILRCVPISNHLYFYWYRQILGQKVEFLVSFYNNEISEKSEIFDDQFSVERPDGSNFTLKIRSTKLEDSAMYFCASTGTLNTEAFFGQGTRLTVV.

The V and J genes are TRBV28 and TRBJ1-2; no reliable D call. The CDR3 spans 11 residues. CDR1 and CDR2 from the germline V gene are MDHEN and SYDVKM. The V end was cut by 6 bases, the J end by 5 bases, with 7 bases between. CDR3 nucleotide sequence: TGTGCCAGCAGCGCCTATTATGGCTACACCTTC. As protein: CASSAYYGYTF.

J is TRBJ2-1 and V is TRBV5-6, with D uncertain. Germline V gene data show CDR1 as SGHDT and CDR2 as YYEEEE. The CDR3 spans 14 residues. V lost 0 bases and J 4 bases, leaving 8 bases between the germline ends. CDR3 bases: TGTGCCAGCAGCTTGGATTATCCGTACAATGAGCAGTTCTTC. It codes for CASSLDYPYNEQFF.

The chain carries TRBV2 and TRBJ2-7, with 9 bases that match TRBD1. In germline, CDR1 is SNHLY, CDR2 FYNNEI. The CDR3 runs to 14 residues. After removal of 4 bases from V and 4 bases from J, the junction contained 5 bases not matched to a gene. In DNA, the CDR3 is TGTGCCAGCAGTGCGGGACAGGGACCTTACGAGCAGTACTTC. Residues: CASSAGQGPYEQYF.

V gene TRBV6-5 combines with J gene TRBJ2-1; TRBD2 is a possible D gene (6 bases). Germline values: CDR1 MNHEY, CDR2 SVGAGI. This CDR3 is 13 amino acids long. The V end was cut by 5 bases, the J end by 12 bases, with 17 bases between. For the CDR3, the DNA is TGTGCCAGCAGTAAGCCCGGGACTTCCTTGCAGTTCTTC. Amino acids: CASSKPGTSLQFF.

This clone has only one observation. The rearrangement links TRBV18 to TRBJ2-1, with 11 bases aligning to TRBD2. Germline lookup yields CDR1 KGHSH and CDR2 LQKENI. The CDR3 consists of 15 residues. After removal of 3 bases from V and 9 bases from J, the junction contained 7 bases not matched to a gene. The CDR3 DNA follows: TGTGCCAGCTCACCCCTGGGTAGCGGGGGGGTTGAGCAGTTCTTC. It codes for CASSPLGSGGVEQFF. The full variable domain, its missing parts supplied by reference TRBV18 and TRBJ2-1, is NAGVMQNPRHLVRRRGQEARLRCSPMKGHSHVYWYRQLPEEGLKFMVYLQKENIIDESGMPKERFSAEFPKEGPSILRIQQVVRGDSAAYFCASSPLGSGGVEQFFGPGTRLTVL.

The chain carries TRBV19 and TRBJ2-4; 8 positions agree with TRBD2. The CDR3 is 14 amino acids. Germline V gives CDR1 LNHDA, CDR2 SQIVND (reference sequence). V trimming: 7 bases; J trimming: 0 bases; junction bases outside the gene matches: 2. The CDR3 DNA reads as TGTGCCAGTACCGGGGGGGTAGCCAAAAACATTCAGTACTTC. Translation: CASTGGVAKNIQYF.

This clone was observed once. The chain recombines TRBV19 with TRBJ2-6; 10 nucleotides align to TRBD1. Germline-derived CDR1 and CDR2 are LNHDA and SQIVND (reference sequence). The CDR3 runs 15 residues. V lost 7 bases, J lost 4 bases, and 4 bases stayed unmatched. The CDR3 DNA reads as TGTGCCAGTATTGACAGGGGGCGCGGGGCCAACGTCCTGACTTTC. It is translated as CASIDRGRGANVLTF.

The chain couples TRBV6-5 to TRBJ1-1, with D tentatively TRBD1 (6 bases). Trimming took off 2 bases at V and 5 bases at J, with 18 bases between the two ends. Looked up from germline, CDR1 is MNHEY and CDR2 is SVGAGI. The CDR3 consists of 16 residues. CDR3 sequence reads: CASSYEQGLQGTEAFF. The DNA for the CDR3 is TGTGCCAGCAGTTACGAGCAGGGGCTCCAGGGAACTGAAGCTTTCTTT.

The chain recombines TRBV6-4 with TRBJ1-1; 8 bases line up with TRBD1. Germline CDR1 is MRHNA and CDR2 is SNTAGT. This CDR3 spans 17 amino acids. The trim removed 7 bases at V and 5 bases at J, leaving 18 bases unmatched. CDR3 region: CASNVMDRERTDTEAFF. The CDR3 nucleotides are TGTGCCAGCAACGTCATGGACAGGGAAAGGACCGATACTGAAGCTTTCTTT.

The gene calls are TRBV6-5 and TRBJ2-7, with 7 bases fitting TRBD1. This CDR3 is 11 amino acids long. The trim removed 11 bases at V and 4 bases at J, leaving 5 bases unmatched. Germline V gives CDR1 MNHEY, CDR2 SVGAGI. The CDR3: CASNRGYEQYV. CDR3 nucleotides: TGTGCCTCTAACAGGGGTTACGAGCAGTACGTC.

The CDR3 region has the DNA TGTGCCAGCAGCTTGCGGGCGGACTACAATTCACCCCTCCACTTT. This codes for CASSLRADYNSPLHF. The rearrangement joins TRBV5-5 to TRBJ1-6; D gene ambiguous. The CDR3 has 15 residues. V lost 1 base, J lost 7 bases, and 12 bases lay in between. CDR1 and CDR2 (germline): SGHKS, YYEKEE (reference sequence).

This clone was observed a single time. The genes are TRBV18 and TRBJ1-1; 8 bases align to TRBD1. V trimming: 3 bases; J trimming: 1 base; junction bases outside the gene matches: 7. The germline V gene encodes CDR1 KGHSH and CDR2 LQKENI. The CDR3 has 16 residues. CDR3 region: CASSPTGAQRNTEAFF. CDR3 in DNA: TGTGCCAGCTCACCGACAGGGGCCCAACGGAACACTGAAGCTTTCTTT.

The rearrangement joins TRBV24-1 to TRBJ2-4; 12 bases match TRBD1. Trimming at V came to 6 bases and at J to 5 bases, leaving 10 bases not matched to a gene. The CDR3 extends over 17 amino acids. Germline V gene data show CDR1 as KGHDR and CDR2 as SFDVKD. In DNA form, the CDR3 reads TGTGCCACCAGTTCTGGGACAGGGGGCGGGAAGGAAAACATTCAGTACTTC. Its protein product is CATSSGTGGGKENIQYF.

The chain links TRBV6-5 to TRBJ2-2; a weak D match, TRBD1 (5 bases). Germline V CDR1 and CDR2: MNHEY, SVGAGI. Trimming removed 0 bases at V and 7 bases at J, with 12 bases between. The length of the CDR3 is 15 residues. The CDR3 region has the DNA TGTGCCAGCAGTTACTCGGGGCAGGCCCTCGGGGAGCTGTTTTTT. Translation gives CASSYSGQALGELFF.

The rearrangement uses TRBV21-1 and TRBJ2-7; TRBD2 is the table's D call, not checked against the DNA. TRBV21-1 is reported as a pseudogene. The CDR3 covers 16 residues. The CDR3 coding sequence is TGTGCCAGCAGCAAAGGAATAGCGGGGACCCCTCGCGAGCAGTACGTC. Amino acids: CASSKGIAGTPREQYV.

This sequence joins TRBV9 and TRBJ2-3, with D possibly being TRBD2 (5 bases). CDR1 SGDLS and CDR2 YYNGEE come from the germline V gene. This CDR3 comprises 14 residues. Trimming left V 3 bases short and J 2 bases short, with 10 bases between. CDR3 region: CASSDRLLTDTQYF. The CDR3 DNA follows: TGTGCCAGCAGCGACCGACTACTCACAGATACGCAGTATTTT.

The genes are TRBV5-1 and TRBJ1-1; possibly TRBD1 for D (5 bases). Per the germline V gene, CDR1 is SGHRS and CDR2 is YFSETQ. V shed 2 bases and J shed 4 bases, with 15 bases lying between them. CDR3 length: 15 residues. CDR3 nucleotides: TGCGCCAGCAGCTTCGGGCAGGGCGAGGCCACTGAAGCTTTCTTT. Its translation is CASSFGQGEATEAFF.

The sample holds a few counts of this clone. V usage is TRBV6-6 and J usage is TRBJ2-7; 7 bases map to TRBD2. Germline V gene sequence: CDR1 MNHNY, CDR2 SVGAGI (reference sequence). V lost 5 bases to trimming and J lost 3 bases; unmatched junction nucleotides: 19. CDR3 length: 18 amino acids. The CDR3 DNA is TGTGCCAGCAGTCTGGATTTTGCGGGAGCCTTAGGGGACTACGAGCAGTACTTC. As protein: CASSLDFAGALGDYEQYF.